This T cell receptor (beta chain) comes out of a study of T cell responses to AZD1222 COVID-19 vaccine (dated by TCRdb to about 2021). With regard to the full study: TCR sequencing covered some 240 trial participants: 200 to 210 given two doses of AZD1222 and approximately 25 given two doses of MenACWY control vaccine. Trial participants were enrolled by age into subgroups of 18-55, 56-69 and 70-plus years, and 148, 28 and 57 TCR-sequenced participants, respectively, were included in these subgroups. Points the paper makes about the study in general: The 56-69-year group was small, and its depth increase did not reach significance, likely because of low power. No day 14 peak-response samples were available, so repertoires were characterized only after the peak T cell response. Epitopes outside the regions mutated in the B.1.351 and B.1.1.7 variants were reportedly recognized by nearly half of the unique spike-specific TCRs. Most participants were white British and females outnumbered males, and the authors suggested that clonal diversity may have been underestimated. The whole spike protein was spanned by vaccine-associated CD4 TCRs, and dominant responses were seen in regions 160-218 and 743-854. Conclusions about previously exposed vaccinees are limited, since just 6 or 7 AZD1222 recipients were seropositive for SARS-CoV-2 at baseline. Spike-specific TCR breadth and depth rose significantly after two AZD1222 doses compared with day 0 and with MenACWY recipients.

In regard to this clone: Its antigen remains undetermined. No base quality information exists; no much larger clone differs at one position.

From its cysteine to its phenylalanine, the CDR3 spans 18 amino acids. Only the CDR3 DNA is retained, 54 bases long and in frame from the first base. The germline V end is reduced by 5 bases and the J end by 13 bases; junction bases left unmatched: 19. From the germline V gene, CDR1 is SGHNT and CDR2 is YENEEA. The CDR3 regions of human TCRbeta chains were analyzed by immunosequencing. The authors' pipeline ran thus. Repertoire TCRs were checked for matches against a reference library of SARS-CoV-2-specific TCRs that had been generated using the MIRA antigen-specificity platform. Breadth was defined as the fraction of unique TCRs that were SARS-CoV-2-associated, and depth was defined as the fraction of total T cells that were SARS-CoV-2-associated. Using the MIRA data, every spike-specific TCR was mapped to the spike region that the TCR reacted to and assigned to either a CD4 or a CD8 class. Log10-transformed breadth and depth values were compared by one-way ANOVA with Sidak's multiple comparisons tests. Drawn from immuneACCESS, this table holds only the in-frame rearrangements with V and J called that TCRdb kept. Clones are partly lost; checked studies trace under half to an unresolved V gene and leave the rest unexplained. V, J and clone size are those of that table, while D and trimming were read from the DNA. Counted in this sample were over 130,000 clones; around 90% of them appeared once. Jointly, the top ten make up 2.5% to 3.5% of the sample.

Per the publication, the time point label means: about 28 days (+/-7) after the second vaccine dose. Because spike-specific TCR depth and breadth did not differ between the two schedules, AZD1222 recipients who got a second dose at roughly 4 weeks were pooled with those who got a second dose at roughly 12 weeks. The vaccinee samples were drawn from two UK trials, COV001 and COV002, one of which was a single-blind randomized controlled phase 2/3 trial testing AZD1222 (ChAdOx1 nCoV-19) in healthy adults. For TCRbeta chain sequencing, PBMC samples from trial participants were taken at day 0 and at day 28 after the second dose.

Material: peripheral blood, obtained 28 days after the second AZD1222 dose. This chain joins TRBV11-3 to TRBJ2-1; 14 junctional bases match TRBD2. The receptor was isolated from an adult who received the AZD1222 COVID-19 vaccine. In nucleotide form, the sequence is TGTGCCAGCAGCGCCGGGACTAGCGGGAGCGGCCCTTTTGGTGCCCAGTTCTTC. It is translated as CASSAGTSGSGPFGAQFF.